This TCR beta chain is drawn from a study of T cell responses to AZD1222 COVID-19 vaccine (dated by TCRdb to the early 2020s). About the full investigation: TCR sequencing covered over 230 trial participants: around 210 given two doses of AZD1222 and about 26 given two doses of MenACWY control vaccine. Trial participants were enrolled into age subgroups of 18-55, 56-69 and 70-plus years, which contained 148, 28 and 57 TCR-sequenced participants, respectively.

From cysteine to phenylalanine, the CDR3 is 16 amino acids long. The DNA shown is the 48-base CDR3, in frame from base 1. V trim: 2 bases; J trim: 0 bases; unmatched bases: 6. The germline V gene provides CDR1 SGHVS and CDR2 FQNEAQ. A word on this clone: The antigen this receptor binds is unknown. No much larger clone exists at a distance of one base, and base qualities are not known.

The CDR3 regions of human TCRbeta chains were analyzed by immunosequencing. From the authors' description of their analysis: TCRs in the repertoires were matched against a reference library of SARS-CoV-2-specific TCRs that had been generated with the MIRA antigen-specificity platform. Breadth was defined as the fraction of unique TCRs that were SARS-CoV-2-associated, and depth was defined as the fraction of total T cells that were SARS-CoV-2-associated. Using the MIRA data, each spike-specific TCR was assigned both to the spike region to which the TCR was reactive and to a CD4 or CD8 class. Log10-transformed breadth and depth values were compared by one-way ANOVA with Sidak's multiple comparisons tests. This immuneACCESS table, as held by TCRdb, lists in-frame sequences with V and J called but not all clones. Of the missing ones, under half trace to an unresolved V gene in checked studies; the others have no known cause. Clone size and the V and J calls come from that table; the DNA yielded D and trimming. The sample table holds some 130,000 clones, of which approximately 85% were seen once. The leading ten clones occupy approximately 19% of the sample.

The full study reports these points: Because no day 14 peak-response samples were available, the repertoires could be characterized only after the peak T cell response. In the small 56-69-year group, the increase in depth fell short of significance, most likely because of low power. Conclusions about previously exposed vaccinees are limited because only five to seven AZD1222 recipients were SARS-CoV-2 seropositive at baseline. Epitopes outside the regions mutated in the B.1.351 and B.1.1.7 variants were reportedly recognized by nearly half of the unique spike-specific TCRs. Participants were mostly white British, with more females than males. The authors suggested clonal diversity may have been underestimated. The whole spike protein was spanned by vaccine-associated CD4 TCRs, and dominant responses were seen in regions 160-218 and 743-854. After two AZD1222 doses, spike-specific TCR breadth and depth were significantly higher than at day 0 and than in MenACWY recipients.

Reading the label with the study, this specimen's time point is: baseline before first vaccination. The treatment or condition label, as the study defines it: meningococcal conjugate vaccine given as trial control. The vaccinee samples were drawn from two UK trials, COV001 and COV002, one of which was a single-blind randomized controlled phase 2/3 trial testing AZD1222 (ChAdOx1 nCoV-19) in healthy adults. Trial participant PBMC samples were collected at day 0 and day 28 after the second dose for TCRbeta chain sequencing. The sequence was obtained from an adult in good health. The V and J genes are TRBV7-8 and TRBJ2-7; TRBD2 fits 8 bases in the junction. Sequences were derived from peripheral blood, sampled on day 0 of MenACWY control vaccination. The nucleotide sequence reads TGTGCCAGCAGCTTATCCCTTGCGGGAGGCTCCTACGAGCAGTACTTC. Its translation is CASSLSLAGGSYEQYF. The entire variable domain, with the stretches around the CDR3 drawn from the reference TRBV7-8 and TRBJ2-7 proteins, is GAGVSQSPRYKVAKRGQDVALRCDPISGHVSLFWYQQALGQGPEFLTYFQNEAQLDKSGLPSDRFFAERPEGSVSTLKIQRTQQEDSAVYLCASSLSLAGGSYEQYFGPGTRLTVT.